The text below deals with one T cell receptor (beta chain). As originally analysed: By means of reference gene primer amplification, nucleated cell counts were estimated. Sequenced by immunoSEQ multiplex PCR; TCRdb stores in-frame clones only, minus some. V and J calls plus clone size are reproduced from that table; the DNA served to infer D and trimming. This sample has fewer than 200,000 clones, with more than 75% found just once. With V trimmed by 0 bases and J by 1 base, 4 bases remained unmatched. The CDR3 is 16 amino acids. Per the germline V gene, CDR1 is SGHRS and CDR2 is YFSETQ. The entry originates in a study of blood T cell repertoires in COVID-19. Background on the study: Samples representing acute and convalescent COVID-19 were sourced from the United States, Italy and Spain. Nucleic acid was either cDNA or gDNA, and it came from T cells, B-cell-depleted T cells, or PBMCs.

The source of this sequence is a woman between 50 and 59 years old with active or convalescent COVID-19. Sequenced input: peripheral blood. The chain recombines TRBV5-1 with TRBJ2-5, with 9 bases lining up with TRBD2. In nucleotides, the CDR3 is TGCGCCAGCAGCTTGGCCCTAGCGGGGCCCCAAGAGACCCAGTACTTC. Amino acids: CASSLALAGPQETQYF.